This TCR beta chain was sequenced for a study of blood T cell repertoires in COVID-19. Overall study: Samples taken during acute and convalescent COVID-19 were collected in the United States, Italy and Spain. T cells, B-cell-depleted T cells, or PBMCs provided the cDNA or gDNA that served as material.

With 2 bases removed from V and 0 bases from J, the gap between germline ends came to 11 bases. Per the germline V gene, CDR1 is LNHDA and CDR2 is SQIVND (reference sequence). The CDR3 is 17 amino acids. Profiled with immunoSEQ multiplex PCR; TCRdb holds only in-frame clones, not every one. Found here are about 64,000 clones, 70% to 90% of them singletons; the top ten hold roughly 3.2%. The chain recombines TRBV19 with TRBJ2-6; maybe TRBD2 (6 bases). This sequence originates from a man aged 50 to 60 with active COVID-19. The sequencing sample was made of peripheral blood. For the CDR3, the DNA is TGTGCCAGTAGTATACGGGGACTTAGCTCTGGGGCCAACGTCCTGACTTTC. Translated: CASSIRGLSSGANVLTF.